Each of the 29 T cell receptor beta chains below was sequenced from the same sample in a study of blood T cell repertoires in COVID-19. This table comes from immunoSEQ multiplex PCR, and its TCRdb copy is limited to in-frame clones, with some not included. The sample shows about 96,000 clones, roughly 89% of them seen only once. The source material was peripheral blood. These receptors originate from a human donor with COVID-19, enrolled during active disease. The donor label of this sample is uncertain.

V usage is TRBV3-1 (or the pseudogene TRBV3-2) and J usage is TRBJ1-2; 9 nucleotides agree with TRBD1. The junction had 5 bases not matched to a gene; V was cut back by 4 bases and J by 2 bases. CDR1 is LGHDT, CDR2 YNNKEL, per germline (reference sequence). There are 15 residues in the CDR3. CDR3 in DNA: TGTGCCAGCAGCCTTGGGACAGGGAAAAACTATGGCTACACCTTC. The encoded protein is CASSLGTGKNYGYTF.

This clone ranks as medium-sized. This chain's CDR3 is CASRHSEGNSPLHF. DNA for the CDR3: TGTGCCAGCAGGCATTCCGAGGGTAATTCACCCCTCCACTTT. V usage is TRBV27 and J usage is TRBJ1-6; D remains ambiguous. The CDR3 is made up of 14 amino acids. The ends were cut back, 6 bases at V and 6 bases at J, with 12 bases in the middle. CDR1 and CDR2 (germline): MNHEY, SMNVEV (reference sequence).

V usage is TRBV19 and J usage is TRBJ2-2, with D possibly TRBD2 on 7 matching bases. CDR3 length equals 16 residues. The V and J ends lost 5 bases and 5 bases respectively, with 18 bases between them. Per the germline V gene, CDR1 is LNHDA and CDR2 is SQIVND (reference sequence). CDR3 DNA: TGTGCCAGTAGTTCGCTTTCGGGGGGCCCAACCGGGGAGCTGTTTTTT. It is translated as CASSSLSGGPTGELFF.

This clone was detected once. V is TRBV6-5 and J is TRBJ2-7; TRBD2 matches 12 bases. The germline CDR1 and CDR2 sequences are MNHEY and SVGAGI. CDR3 size: 14 residues. The V gene end was trimmed by 7 bases and the J gene end by 13 bases; junction bases not matched to a gene: 14. CDR3 region: CASNPGLAGPGGYF. The CDR3 nucleotides are TGTGCCAGCAACCCGGGACTAGCGGGCCCGGGGGGCTACTTC.

The V and J genes are TRBV19 and TRBJ1-2; 8 bases align to TRBD1. V shed 6 bases and J 4 bases; nucleotides not matched to a gene: 7. Germline CDR1 is LNHDA and CDR2 is SQIVND (reference sequence). This CDR3 is built from 14 residues. Written as DNA, the CDR3 is TGTGCCAGTAGGACAGGGGTGGTTTCCTATGGCTACACCTTC. Translated: CASRTGVVSYGYTF.

The gene calls are TRBV5-1 and TRBJ2-2, with 11 bases identical to TRBD1. Germline CDR1 SGHRS, CDR2 YFSETQ. Germline trimming cut 5 bases from V and 6 bases from J; bases unmatched to any gene: 12. The CDR3 has 17 amino acids. The CDR3 spells CASRAGQGARNAGELFF. In DNA form, the CDR3 reads TGCGCCAGCAGGGCCGGACAGGGGGCGAGAAATGCCGGGGAGCTGTTTTTT. Drawing the rest from reference TRBV5-1 and TRBJ2-2, the complete variable domain is KAGVTQTPRYLIKTRGQQVTLSCSPISGHRSVSWYQQTPGQGLQFLFEYFSETQRNKGNFPGRFSGRQFSNSRSEMNVSTLELGDSALYLCASRAGQGARNAGELFFGEGSRLTVL.

This clone was recorded only once. The chain carries TRBV5-1 and TRBJ2-7, with D maybe TRBD1 (7 bases). The CDR3 sequence is 13 residues long. Germline-derived CDR1 and CDR2 are SGHRS and YFSETQ. V shed 1 base and J shed 7 bases, with 12 bases lying between them. The CDR3 spells CASSLQGEDEQYF. Here the CDR3 DNA reads TGCGCCAGCAGCTTGCAGGGGGAGGATGAGCAGTACTTC.

This sequence joins TRBV6-5 and TRBJ2-7; 7 bases align to TRBD1. CDR3 size: 12 residues. Trimming at V came to 8 bases and at J to 6 bases, leaving 7 bases not matched to a gene. CDR1 and CDR2 from the germline V gene are MNHEY and SVGAGI. The CDR3 here is CASGNRGPEQYF. In nucleotides, the CDR3 is TGTGCCAGCGGAAACAGGGGACCCGAGCAGTACTTC.

The J gene is TRBJ1-1, the V gene TRBV9; 9 bases are a match to TRBD1. This CDR3 has 13 residues. Unmatched junction bases numbered 1, after V lost 2 bases and J lost 5 bases. Germline V lookup: CDR1 SGDLS, CDR2 YYNGEE. The CDR3 is CASSVGTGTEAFF. The CDR3 DNA reads TGTGCCAGCAGCGTGGGGACAGGGACTGAAGCTTTCTTT.

The chain links TRBV5-4 to TRBJ2-6, with a possible D match to TRBD1 (6 bases). The CDR3 is made up of 17 amino acids. CDR1 SGHNT and CDR2 YYREEE come from the germline V gene (reference sequence). The germline V and J ends were trimmed by 3 bases and 0 bases, with 13 bases remaining between them. The CDR3 protein is CASSSGTYLSGANVLTF. CDR3 nucleotide sequence: TGTGCCAGCAGCTCCGGGACATATCTCTCTGGGGCCAACGTCCTGACTTTC.

The V and J genes are TRBV5-4 and TRBJ1-1; a weak D match, TRBD1 (6 bases). CDR1 is SGHNT and CDR2 is YYREEE in the germline V gene (reference sequence). There are 16 residues in the CDR3. Trimming removed 4 bases at V and 0 bases at J, with 16 bases between. The chain's CDR3 is CASSPTGNQVNTEAFF. CDR3 bases: TGTGCCAGCAGCCCTACAGGGAATCAAGTGAACACTGAAGCTTTCTTT.

The chain joins TRBV4-1 to TRBJ1-5, with 11 bases identical to TRBD1. The CDR3 runs to 16 residues. V dropped 1 base and J dropped 2; count of bases not matched to a gene: 1. Looked up from germline, CDR1 is MGHRA and CDR2 is YSYEKL. The CDR3 loop reads CASSQAGQGGNQPQHF. The CDR3, as DNA: TGCGCCAGCAGCCAAGCGGGACAGGGGGGCAATCAGCCCCAGCATTTT.

About this clone: Distinct nucleotide sequences in the sample also encode this CDR3. This chain connects TRBV12-3 or TRBV12-4 to TRBJ2-7; 11 nucleotides align to TRBD1. Unmatched junction bases numbered 4, after V lost 8 bases and J lost 4 bases. This CDR3 spans 13 amino acids. CDR3 region: CASSRDRGYEQYF. CDR3 DNA: TGTGCCAGCTCAAGGGACAGGGGGTACGAGCAGTACTTC.

The chain employs TRBV19 and TRBJ2-3; TRBD1 aligns across 9 bases. The CDR3 totals 14 residues. V lost 10 bases to trimming and J lost 0 bases; unmatched junction nucleotides: 5. Looked up from germline, CDR1 is LNHDA and CDR2 is SQIVND (reference sequence). The chain's CDR3 is CATKTGGSTDTQYF. The CDR3 DNA reads as TGTGCCACCAAGACAGGGGGTAGCACAGATACGCAGTATTTT. Using reference TRBV19 and TRBJ2-3 for the parts outside the CDR3, the full variable domain is DGGITQSPKYLFRKEGQNVTLSCEQNLNHDAMYWYRQDPGQGLRLIYYSQIVNDFQKGDIAEGYSVSREKKESFPLTVTSAQKNPTAFYLCATKTGGSTDTQYFGPGTRLTVL.

Concerning this clone itself: This sample also contains other DNA sequences that code for the same CDR3. V is TRBV2 and J is TRBJ2-2; 7 nucleotides agree with TRBD1. This CDR3 comprises 14 residues. Trimming at V came to 6 bases and at J to 0 bases, leaving 1 base not matched to a gene. CDR1 SNHLY and CDR2 FYNNEI come from the germline V gene. CDR3 in amino acids: CASRDRANTGELFF. The CDR3 DNA is TGTGCCAGCAGAGACAGGGCGAACACCGGGGAGCTGTTTTTT.

The CDR3 loop reads CASSLIGEDEQYF. CDR3 DNA: TGTGCCAGCAGTTTAATCGGGGAGGACGAGCAGTACTTC. The rearrangement links TRBV12-3 or TRBV12-4 to TRBJ2-7; tentatively, D is TRBD2 (6 bases). This CDR3 spans 13 amino acids. Trimming cost V 2 bases and J 5 bases, with 10 bases left between them.

This clone is categorized as medium-sized. The chain couples TRBV6-5 to TRBJ2-1, with D perhaps matching TRBD1 (5 bases). V was pared by 4 bases and J by 13 bases, with 17 bases between. There are 13 residues in the CDR3. Per the germline V gene, CDR1 is MNHEY and CDR2 is SVGAGI. The CDR3 is CASSLNVRQSQFF. DNA for the CDR3: TGTGCCAGCAGTTTGAATGTCAGACAGTCTCAGTTCTTC.

The J gene is TRBJ1-6, the V gene TRBV3-1 (or the pseudogene TRBV3-2); 8 nucleotides align to TRBD1. This CDR3 region has 16 residues. Germline lookup yields CDR1 LGHDT and CDR2 YNNKEL (reference sequence). The trim removed 3 bases at V and 0 bases at J, leaving 1 base unmatched. The CDR3 spells CASSHDRGSYNSPLHF. The CDR3 DNA reads as TGTGCCAGCAGCCACGACAGGGGCTCCTATAATTCACCCCTCCACTTT.

V usage is TRBV2 and J usage is TRBJ2-5, with D unresolved. In germline, CDR1 is SNHLY, CDR2 FYNNEI. V was cut by 6 bases and J by 1 base, with 12 bases left in between. The CDR3 consists of 14 residues. In DNA, the CDR3 is TGTGCCAGCAGCCGGGTCGGCTTCCAAGAGACCCAGTACTTC. It is translated as CASSRVGFQETQYF.

The genes are TRBV2 and TRBJ1-2; 8 bases map to TRBD1. From germline, CDR1 is SNHLY and CDR2 FYNNEI. The CDR3 consists of 12 residues. V lost 4 bases, J lost 8 bases, and 3 bases stayed unmatched. The CDR3 DNA reads TGTGCCAGCAGTGCGACAGGGGAAGGCTACACCTTC. Translation gives CASSATGEGYTF. The whole variable domain, filled in from reference TRBV2 and TRBJ1-2, reads EPEVTQTPSHQVTQMGQEVILRCVPISNHLYFYWYRQILGQKVEFLVSFYNNEISEKSEIFDDQFSVERPDGSNFTLKIRSTKLEDSAMYFCASSATGEGYTFGSGTRLTVV.

The chain links TRBV5-4 to TRBJ2-5; TRBD2 agrees at 8 bases. The V segment lost 0 bases and the J segment 1 base; nucleotides outside the gene matches: 8. The CDR3 length is 17 residues. Germline V gives CDR1 SGHNT, CDR2 YYREEE (reference sequence). CDR3 DNA: TGTGCCAGCAGCTTGGCCTTGGTAGCGGGGACCCAAGAGACCCAGTACTTC. It translates to CASSLALVAGTQETQYF.

This chain links TRBV5-1 with TRBJ2-5; a weak D match, TRBD2 (6 bases). CDR1 and CDR2 from the germline V gene are SGHRS and YFSETQ. The V and J ends lost 0 bases and 5 bases respectively, with 20 bases between them. The CDR3 runs 17 residues. The CDR3 spells CASSLVGTATGVETQYF. CDR3 sequence (DNA): TGCGCCAGCAGCTTGGTAGGGACGGCCACGGGAGTTGAGACCCAGTACTTC.

This clone was seen once. The rearrangement joins TRBV2 to TRBJ2-2, with 11 bases fitting TRBD1. J was trimmed by 7 bases and V by 4 bases; bases with no gene match: 5. The CDR3 contains 15 residues. Looked up from germline, CDR1 is SNHLY and CDR2 is FYNNEI. This chain's CDR3 is CASSVRTGGSGELFF. The CDR3 DNA reads TGTGCCAGCAGTGTCCGGACAGGGGGCAGCGGGGAGCTGTTTTTT.

The chain is built from TRBV9 and TRBJ1-6; D is perhaps TRBD1 (6 bases). Germline assignment: CDR1 SGDLS and CDR2 YYNGEE. V gave up 0 bases and J gave up 5 bases, with 9 bases separating them. The length of the CDR3 is 15 residues. CDR3 in DNA: TGTGCCAGCAGCGTAGGGGACACGGATAATTCACCCCTCCACTTT. Translation gives CASSVGDTDNSPLHF.

The chain couples TRBV19 to TRBJ2-1; D may be TRBD1 (6 bases). Germline values: CDR1 LNHDA, CDR2 SQIVND (reference sequence). The length of the CDR3 is 14 residues. V was shortened by 3 bases and J by 6 bases, with 12 bases between the two germline ends. Here the CDR3 reads CASSIWDTINEQFF. The CDR3, as DNA: TGTGCCAGTAGTATTTGGGACACCATCAATGAGCAGTTCTTC.

The J gene is TRBJ2-7, the V gene TRBV12-3 or TRBV12-4, with TRBD2 matching over 13 bases. V was clipped by 7 bases and J by 10 bases; unmatched bases: 7. The CDR3 consists of 13 residues. CDR3: CASTRLAGGLQYF. The CDR3 DNA is TGTGCCAGCACCCGACTAGCGGGGGGCCTCCAGTACTTC.

The chain has TRBV12-3 or TRBV12-4 and TRBJ2-1; D possibly corresponds to TRBD2 (6 bases). The V end lost 6 bases, the J end lost 8 bases, and 11 bases lay between the germline ends. The CDR3 covers 12 residues. CDR3 residues: CASRPEGYEQFF. CDR3 bases: TGTGCCAGCAGGCCGGAGGGTTATGAGCAGTTCTTC.

The rearrangement joins TRBV4-3 to TRBJ2-1; 13 nucleotides match TRBD2. V lost 1 base, J lost 6 bases, and 3 bases stayed unmatched. The CDR3 runs to 16 residues. CDR1 is LGHNA and CDR2 is YSLEER in the germline V gene. CDR3 in DNA: TGCGCCAGCAGCCAAGGGACTAGCGGGAGACCCAATGAGCAGTTCTTC. This codes for CASSQGTSGRPNEQFF.

V gene TRBV6-5 combines with J gene TRBJ2-1, with TRBD2 matching 8 bases. The J segment lost 7 bases and the V segment lost 6 bases, leaving 11 bases of the junction unmatched. The CDR3 is 15 amino acids. The germline V gene has CDR1 MNHEY and CDR2 SVGAGI. In DNA form, the CDR3 reads TGTGCCAGCAGGGGGCAGAGTCGCGGGAGGAATGAGCAGTTCTTC. This encodes CASRGQSRGRNEQFF.